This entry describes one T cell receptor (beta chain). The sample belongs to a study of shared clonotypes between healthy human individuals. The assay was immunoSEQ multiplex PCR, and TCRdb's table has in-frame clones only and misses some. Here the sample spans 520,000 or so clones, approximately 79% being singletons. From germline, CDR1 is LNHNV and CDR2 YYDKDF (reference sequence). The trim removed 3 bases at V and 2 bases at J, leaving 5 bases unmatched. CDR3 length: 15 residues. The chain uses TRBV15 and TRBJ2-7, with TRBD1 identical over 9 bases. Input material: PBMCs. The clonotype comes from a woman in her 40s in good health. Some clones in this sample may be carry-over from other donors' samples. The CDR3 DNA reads TGTGCCACCAGCAGCTACAGGGGGCGCCCCTACGAGCAGTACTTC. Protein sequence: CATSSYRGRPYEQYF.